This entry features one T cell receptor beta chain sequence. The antigen remains undetermined. This CDR3 has 12 amino acids. Trimming stripped 7 bases from V and 6 bases from J, with 13 bases between. Germline V CDR1 and CDR2: KGHSH, LQKENI. The sample belongs to a study of T cell responses to AZD1222 COVID-19 vaccine. Some clones are missing from TCRdb's copy, which holds only in-frame ones; the method was immunoSEQ multiplex PCR. This table holds roughly 200,000 clones, approximately 90% found once. Study conclusions and caveats: Repertoire sampling was restricted to post-peak T cell response timepoints. The sample set comprised mostly white British donors with more females, and clonal diversity was possibly underestimated. Spike-specific TCR breadth and depth both grew after two AZD1222 doses.

The specimen comprised peripheral blood, sampled 28 days after the second dose of the MenACWY control vaccine. The source of this sequence is an adult who received the MenACWY meningococcal vaccine as a control. The J gene is TRBJ2-7, the V gene TRBV18; a possible D gene is TRBD1 (5 bases). The CDR3 loop reads CASLSTAREQYF. The CDR3 nucleotides read TGTGCCAGCTTATCGACAGCTCGCGAGCAGTACTTC.